This TCR beta chain stems from a study of CD8 T cells in ankylosing spondylitis. From the 5' RACE reads, TCRdb called clonotypes with MiXCR, one entry per CDR3 protein. The sample yields roughly 260,000 distinct CDR3 sequences, 15% to 20% seen once. Germline V gene data show CDR1 as MDHEN and CDR2 as SYDVKM. This CDR3 has 15 residues. The germline V and J ends were trimmed by 5 bases and 0 bases, with 13 bases remaining between them. The receptor was isolated from a male donor with ankylosing spondylitis or in good health (not recorded which). The sequenced sample consisted of blood, either unsorted or a sorted T cell fraction (not recorded which). The chain couples TRBV28 to TRBJ1-2; weak D call: TRBD1 (6 bases). CDR3 sequence reads: CASSVTGLANYGYTF. The CDR3 DNA reads as TGTGCCAGCAGTGTCACAGGGCTAGCTAACTATGGCTACACCTTC.